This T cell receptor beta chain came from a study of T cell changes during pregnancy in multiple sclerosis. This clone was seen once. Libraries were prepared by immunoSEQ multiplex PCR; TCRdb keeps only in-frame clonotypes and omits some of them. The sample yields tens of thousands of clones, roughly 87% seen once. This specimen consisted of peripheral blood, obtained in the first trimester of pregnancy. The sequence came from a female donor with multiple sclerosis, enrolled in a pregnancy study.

The CDR3 DNA is TGTGCCAGCAGCTTAGCGCGGGGGGGCGGGGAGACCCAGTACTTC. Translation gives CASSLARGGGETQYF. The chain is built from TRBV7-2 and TRBJ2-5; TRBD2 matches 9 bases. Trimming took 0 bases from V and 5 from J; bases not matched to a gene: 4. The CDR3 runs 15 residues. From germline, CDR1 is SGHTA and CDR2 FQGNSA.